This T cell receptor beta chain was recorded in a study of blood T cell repertoires in COVID-19. The wider study: Researchers got acute and convalescent COVID-19 samples from the United States, Italy and Spain.

Assay: immunoSEQ multiplex PCR; the TCRdb copy retains only in-frame clones and omits some. The sample holds some 150,000 clones, 80% to 90% seen once. The CDR3 runs 16 residues. CDR1 is SGHDN, CDR2 FVKESK, per germline. V dropped 2 bases and J dropped 4 bases, with 12 bases sitting between them. The rearrangement uses TRBV14 and TRBJ1-6; a possible D gene is TRBD1 (6 bases). The TCR sequence derives from a woman aged 70-85 years with acute or convalescent COVID-19. The sequencing sample was made of peripheral blood. The CDR3 nucleotides read TGTGCCAGCAGCCAACAGGGGCAGGGGTATAATTCACCCCTCCACTTT. This encodes CASSQQGQGYNSPLHF.